A single sample gave rise to the 9 T cell receptor beta chains below, sequenced in a study of CD8 T cells in Susac syndrome (dated by TCRdb to about 2019). The library relied on the immunoSEQ multiplex PCR assay. RNA was extracted with the RNeasy kit and roughly 0.45 to 1 ug was reverse transcribed using random hexamers. TCRdb ran its own pipeline on the public reads, namely fastp trimming at Q25 and MiXCR clone calling, and kept in-frame beta chains. Identical CDR3 protein sequences are pooled into one entry, listed with their most common genes and DNA. In this sample the table shows 400,000 to 550,000 distinct CDR3 sequences, around 85% of which occur a single time. About 0.12% of the sample comes from the top ten. The specimen was CD8+ T cells from PBMCs. The receptors stem from a human donor with multiple sclerosis.

This chain links TRBV6-5 with TRBJ2-7; TRBD2 matches 14 bases. The CDR3 contains 16 residues. Germline V gives CDR1 MNHEY, CDR2 SVGAGI. V was pared by 6 bases and J by 4 bases, with 8 bases of the junction left unmatched. The CDR3 region is CASRLPTSGGGYEQYF. Here the CDR3 DNA reads TGTGCCAGCAGATTACCGACTAGCGGGGGGGGATACGAGCAGTACTTC.

The sample holds one count of this clonotype. V and J are TRBV15 and TRBJ1-1, with 10 positions matching TRBD1. Trimming removed 5 bases from V and 2 bases from J; junction bases left unmatched: 2. Germline CDR1 and CDR2: LNHNV and YYDKDF (reference sequence). The CDR3 is made up of 14 amino acids. CDR3 DNA: TGTGCCACCAGCGGGGACAGGGGTAACACTGAAGCTTTCTTT. This encodes CATSGDRGNTEAFF.

This sequence joins TRBV20-1 and TRBJ1-1; no firm D call. CDR3 length: 11 amino acids. The V end was cut by 2 bases, the J end by 4 bases, with 5 bases between. The V gene's germline CDR1 is DFQATT and CDR2 SNEGSKA (reference sequence). CDR3 in DNA: TGCAGTGCTAGAAAGAGCACTGAAGCTTTCTTT. As protein: CSARKSTEAFF.

The chain is built from TRBV27 and TRBJ2-2, with no clear D. The CDR3 totals 15 residues. Germline CDR1 reads MNHEY; CDR2 reads SMNVEV (reference sequence). Trimming removed 2 bases at V and 5 bases at J, with 12 bases between. The CDR3 bases are TGTGCCAGCAGTTTAATTCCGCCGGAGACCGGGGAGCTGTTTTTT. Its translation is CASSLIPPETGELFF.

CDR3 sequence reads: CASSLGQELEKLFF. The CDR3 DNA reads TGCGCCAGCAGCTTGGGACAGGAGCTTGAAAAACTGTTTTTT. The V call is TRBV4-1, the J call TRBJ1-4; 8 nucleotides agree with TRBD1. Per germline, CDR1 MGHRA and CDR2 YSYEKL. There are 14 residues in the CDR3. The V segment lost 5 bases and the J segment 7 bases; nucleotides outside the gene matches: 6.

V gene TRBV29-1 combines with J gene TRBJ2-2; D is perhaps TRBD2 (7 bases). Germline V gives CDR1 SQVTM, CDR2 ANQGSEA. The CDR3 extends over 13 amino acids. With 5 bases removed from V and 4 bases from J, the gap between germline ends came to 11 bases. The CDR3 loop is CSVRGGGTGELFF. Here the CDR3 DNA reads TGCAGCGTTCGCGGGGGCGGCACCGGGGAGCTGTTTTTT.

V gene TRBV14 combines with J gene TRBJ2-3, with 12 positions matching TRBD2. V lost 2 bases and J lost 0; bases outside the gene matches: 12. The CDR3 is 20 amino acids. Germline-derived CDR1 and CDR2 are SGHDN and FVKESK. The CDR3 loop is CASSQHLAGGTLPSTDTQYF. In nucleotides, the CDR3 is TGTGCCAGCAGCCAACACCTAGCGGGGGGGACCCTACCTAGCACAGATACGCAGTATTTT.

This clonotype was observed once. The chain employs TRBV6-5 and TRBJ1-2; D uncertain. Germline-derived CDR1 and CDR2 are MNHEY and SVGAGI. This CDR3 spans 21 amino acids. V was shortened by 0 bases and J by 0 bases, with 26 bases between the two germline ends. The CDR3 DNA sequence: TGTGCCAGCAGTTACTCGTTCCCGCGGTGGGAACTACCTGCGGCTAACTATGGCTACACCTTC. It is translated as CASSYSFPRWELPAANYGYTF.

This clonotype has just one count. The chain is built from TRBV12-3 or TRBV12-4 and TRBJ2-7, with 9 bases fitting TRBD1. The CDR3 contains 16 residues. Germline trimming cut 3 bases from V and 3 bases from J; bases unmatched to any gene: 9. CDR3 region: CASSFGRRTGDYEQYF. Here the CDR3 DNA reads TGTGCCAGCAGTTTCGGGCGTCGGACAGGGGACTACGAGCAGTACTTC.